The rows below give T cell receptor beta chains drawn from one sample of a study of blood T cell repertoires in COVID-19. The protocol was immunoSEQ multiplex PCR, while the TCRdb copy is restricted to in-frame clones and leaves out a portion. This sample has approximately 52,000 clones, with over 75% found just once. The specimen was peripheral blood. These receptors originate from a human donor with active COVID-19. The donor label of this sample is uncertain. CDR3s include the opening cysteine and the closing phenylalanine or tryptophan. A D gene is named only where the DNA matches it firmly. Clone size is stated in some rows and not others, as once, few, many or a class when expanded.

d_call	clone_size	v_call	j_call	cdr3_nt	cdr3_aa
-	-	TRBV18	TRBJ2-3	TGTGCCAGCTCACCAGGACTATACTCCACAGATACGCAGTATTTT	CASSPGLYSTDTQYF
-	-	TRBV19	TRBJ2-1	TGTGCCAGTAGTGCGGGACGCCCGGACAATGAGCAGTTCTTC	CASSAGRPDNEQFF
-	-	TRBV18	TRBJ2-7	TGTGCCAGCTCACCACAGGGGCGATACGAGCAGTACTTC	CASSPQGRYEQYF
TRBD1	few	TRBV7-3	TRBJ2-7	TGTGCCAGCAGCCTATCGACAGGGGGGTACGAGCAGTACTTC	CASSLSTGGYEQYF
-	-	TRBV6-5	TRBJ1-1	TGTGCCAGCAGCCCCAAACAGGGTCCCACTGAAGCTTTCTTT	CASSPKQGPTEAFF
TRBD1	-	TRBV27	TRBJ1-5	TGTGCCAGCAGTTCCACCATACAGGGGGGTGGGCAGCCCCAGCATTTT	CASSSTIQGGGQPQHF
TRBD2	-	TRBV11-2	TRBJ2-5	TGTGCCAGCAGCTCCCTAGCGGGAGCGAAAGAGACCCAGTACTTC	CASSSLAGAKETQYF
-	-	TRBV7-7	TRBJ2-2	TGTGCTAGCAGCCTAGGAGGCGGAGGCACCGGGGAGCTGTTTTTT	CASSLGGGGTGELFF
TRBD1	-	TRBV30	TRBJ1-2	TGTGCCTGGAGTGGTGGGGGGACAGTGCTTCCTGGCTACACCTTC	CAWSGGGTVLPGYTF
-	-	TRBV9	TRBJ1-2	TGTGCCAGCAGCGTTTCCGGGAATGGCTACACCTTC	CASSVSGNGYTF
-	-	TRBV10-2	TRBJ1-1	TGCGCCAGCAGTGAGTCGGCGACATCGAACACTGAAGCTTTCTTT	CASSESATSNTEAFF
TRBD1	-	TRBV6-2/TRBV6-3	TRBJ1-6	TGTGCCAGCAGTTACACGGCTCCGGGGAACAGGGGGTATAATTCACCCCTCCACTTT	CASSYTAPGNRGYNSPLHF
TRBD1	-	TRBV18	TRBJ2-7	TGTGCCAGCTCACGAGCGACAGGGGCCTCCTACGAGCAGTACTTC	CASSRATGASYEQYF
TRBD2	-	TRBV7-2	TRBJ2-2	TGTGCCAGCAGCTTGCGTCTAGCGGGAGGAGCGGCGGCCGGGGAGCTGTTTTTT	CASSLRLAGGAAAGELFF
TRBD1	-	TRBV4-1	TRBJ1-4	TGCGCCAGCAGCCAGCAAGGACAGGGTAAAATTGAAAAACTGTTTTTT	CASSQQGQGKIEKLFF